Below are 30 T cell receptor beta chains sequenced from a single sample in a study of blood T cells in healthy people across ages. The second PCR ran roughly 6 to 11 cycles with a sample-barcoded 5' primer and J-beta primers. TCRdb reprocessed the 5' RACE reads via MiXCR and lists one record per CDR3 protein. The data contain about 1.5 million distinct CDR3 sequences, about 45% of them seen just once; the ten biggest clones take up more than 4%. The sample was blood. These receptor sequences come from a woman younger than 30 in good health.

The V call is TRBV27, the J call TRBJ1-6; TRBD1 agrees at 7 bases. CDR3 length equals 13 residues. J lost 10 bases, V lost 6 bases, and 6 bases had no gene match. Germline V gene sequence: CDR1 MNHEY, CDR2 SMNVEV (reference sequence). The CDR3 bases are TGTGCCAGCAGCATCCGGGACAGCTCACCCCTCCACTTT. Its translation: CASSIRDSSPLHF.

This clonotype was found a few times. The chain has TRBV20-1 and TRBJ1-6, with a possible D match to TRBD1 (5 bases). This CDR3 contains 12 residues. Germline-derived CDR1 and CDR2 are DFQATT and SNEGSKA (reference sequence). V was shortened by 0 bases and J by 10 bases, with 7 bases between the two germline ends. The CDR3 protein is CSARDRASPLHF. The CDR3, as DNA: TGCAGTGCTAGAGACAGGGCATCACCCCTCCACTTT.

The table lists this clonotype with a few counts. The chain links TRBV6-2 or TRBV6-3 to TRBJ2-4; possibly TRBD1 for D (6 bases). The J call may be in error: the DNA end matches TRBJ2-7 better. This CDR3 is 15 amino acids long. Germline CDR1 and CDR2: MNHEY and SVGEGT. CDR3 nucleotides: TGTGCCATAGGGGGACCGTCGGGTAGAACGGACGAGCAGTACTTC. Residues: CAIGGPSGRTDEQYF.

This clonotype was detected only a few times. J is TRBJ1-4 and V is TRBV10-3; the D gene is possibly TRBD1 (5 bases). The V gene's germline CDR1 is ENHRY and CDR2 SYGVKD. Trimming took off 10 bases at V and 4 bases at J, with 13 bases between the two ends. The CDR3 contains 13 residues. The CDR3 loop reads CATAGGGNEKLFF. In DNA form, the CDR3 reads TGTGCCACCGCGGGGGGTGGTAATGAAAAACTGTTTTTT.

The J gene is TRBJ1-5, the V gene TRBV18, with 8 positions matching TRBD1. This CDR3 spans 13 amino acids. V shed 8 bases, J shed 4 bases, and the junction held 4 bases outside the gene matches. CDR1 KGHSH and CDR2 LQKENI come from the germline V gene. For the CDR3, the DNA is TGTGCCAGCCACAGGGGGTCTAATCAGCCCCAGCATTTT. Its translation: CASHRGSNQPQHF. The variable domain in full, completed from reference TRBV18 and TRBJ1-5, reads NAGVMQNPRHLVRRRGQEARLRCSPMKGHSHVYWYRQLPEEGLKFMVYLQKENIIDESGMPKERFSAEFPKEGPSILRIQQVVRGDSAAYFCASHRGSNQPQHFGDGTRLSIL.

This clonotype came up a few times. The chain has TRBV4-1 and TRBJ1-2; D possibly corresponds to TRBD1 (6 bases). The V and J ends lost 1 base and 7 bases respectively, with 10 bases between them. Germline lookup yields CDR1 MGHRA and CDR2 YSYEKL. The CDR3 spans 13 residues. The CDR3 spells CASSQAHRAGYTF. CDR3 sequence (DNA): TGCGCCAGCAGCCAAGCCCACAGGGCTGGCTACACCTTC.

This sequence joins TRBV7-3 and TRBJ2-5, with D hard to call. V was trimmed by 0 bases and J by 4 bases, leaving 9 bases between them. Germline CDR1 reads SGHTA; CDR2 reads FQGTGA. This CDR3 is 14 amino acids long. In DNA, the CDR3 is TGTGCCAGCAGCTTAACGGTCACCACAGAGACCCAGTACTTC. Its protein product is CASSLTVTTETQYF. The whole variable domain, filled in from reference TRBV7-3 and TRBJ2-5, reads GAGVSQTPSNKVTEKGKYVELRCDPISGHTALYWYRQSLGQGPEFLIYFQGTGAADDSGLPNDRFFAVRPEGSVSTLKIQRTERGDSAVYLCASSLTVTTETQYFGPGTRLLVL.

This clonotype was recorded a few times. This chain joins TRBV28 and TRBJ2-7; D assignment may be TRBD1 or TRBD2 (5 bases each). CDR3 length equals 15 residues. The V and J ends lost 5 bases and 0 bases respectively, with 14 bases between them. In germline, CDR1 is MDHEN, CDR2 SYDVKM. The CDR3 DNA reads TGTGCCAGCAGTATCCCCGGGACGGACTCCTACGAGCAGTACTTC. This gives the protein CASSIPGTDSYEQYF.

This chain's CDR3 is CATRGRQETQYF. As DNA, the CDR3 is TGTGCCACACGGGGGCGGCAAGAGACCCAGTACTTC. V and J are TRBV12-3 or TRBV12-4 and TRBJ2-4, with D possibly called TRBD1 or TRBD2 (6 bases each). The J call may be mistaken, given a closer DNA end match to TRBJ2-5. The CDR3 has 12 amino acids.

This chain uses TRBV12-3 or TRBV12-4 with TRBJ2-5; D unclear. The CDR3 totals 14 residues. The ends were cut back, 6 bases at V and 1 base at J, with 12 bases in the middle. CDR3 amino acids: CASSTFEFQETQYF. CDR3 DNA: TGTGCCAGCAGCACCTTCGAATTCCAAGAGACCCAGTACTTC.

This clonotype was observed a few times. J is TRBJ2-4 and V is TRBV20-1; 7 bases are a match to TRBD1. Near its end, the DNA agrees better with TRBJ2-7, so the J call may be wrong. Germline CDR1 reads DFQATT; CDR2 reads SNEGSKA (reference sequence). There are 14 residues in the CDR3. CDR3 amino acids: CSARDTFRGYEQYF. The CDR3 DNA sequence: TGCAGTGCTAGAGATACTTTCAGGGGGTACGAGCAGTACTTC.

This chain connects TRBV28 to TRBJ2-5; D uncertain. The CDR3 sequence is 15 residues long. Trimming removed 3 bases from V and 5 bases from J, with 16 bases in between. CDR1 and CDR2 (germline): MDHEN, SYDVKM. CDR3 coding DNA: TGTGCCAGCAGTTTTGAGACCGACTTTAGGGAGACCCAGTACTTC. This codes for CASSFETDFRETQYF.

The V and J genes are TRBV27 and TRBJ1-1, with TRBD1 as a possible D gene (5 bases). There are 16 residues in the CDR3. V was cut by 6 bases and J by 1 base, with 18 bases left in between. Germline CDR1 is MNHEY and CDR2 is SMNVEV (reference sequence). The CDR3 loop is CASRPPGPPWNTEAFF. CDR3 in DNA: TGTGCCAGCAGACCCCCAGGGCCACCCTGGAACACTGAAGCTTTCTTT.

This clonotype was recorded a few times. The chain employs TRBV7-8 and TRBJ2-3, with 7 bases aligning to TRBD1. The junction had 10 bases not matched to a gene; V was cut back by 5 bases and J by 2 bases. This CDR3 comprises 16 residues. Germline CDR1 is SGHVS and CDR2 is FQNEAQ. The CDR3 sequence: CASSPYRDSLTDTQYF. As DNA, the CDR3 is TGTGCCAGCAGCCCGTACCGGGACAGCCTCACAGATACGCAGTATTTT.

On this clonotype: Its ends do not fully match the called genes, so a read error is possible. The J gene is TRBJ1-1, the V gene TRBV10-2; weak D call: TRBD1 (5 bases). From germline, CDR1 is WSHSY and CDR2 SAAADI. This CDR3 is built from 15 residues. CDR3 residues: CASSELGQVNPEAFF. The CDR3 nucleotides read TGCGCCAGCAGTGAGTTAGGACAAGTGAACCCTGAAGCTTTCTTT.

This chain links TRBV5-1 with TRBJ2-7; D remains unclear. The V end was cut by 1 base, the J end by 1 base, with 9 bases between. Germline V CDR1 and CDR2: SGHRS, YFSETQ. The CDR3 has 14 residues. Here the CDR3 reads CASSLQTSSYEQYF. The CDR3, as DNA: TGCGCCAGCAGCTTGCAGACATCGTCCTACGAGCAGTACTTC.

CDR3 protein: CASSDRMGSQPQHF. In nucleotides, the CDR3 is TGTGCCAGCAGTGACAGGATGGGATCTCAGCCCCAGCATTTT. The chain uses TRBV6-5 and TRBJ1-5; possible D gene TRBD1, 6 bases. Germline loops: CDR1 MNHEY, CDR2 SVGAGI. With 5 bases removed from V and 6 bases from J, the gap between germline ends came to 14 bases. The CDR3 sequence is 14 residues long.

The V gene is TRBV4-1, the J gene TRBJ2-3, with 9 bases aligning to TRBD2. The CDR3 covers 16 residues. Germline values: CDR1 MGHRA, CDR2 YSYEKL. V dropped 4 bases and J dropped 6; count of bases not matched to a gene: 11. The CDR3 protein is CASSPPRSSGVDTQYF. DNA for the CDR3: TGCGCCAGCAGCCCCCCGAGGTCTAGCGGGGTTGATACGCAGTATTTT.

In its sample, this clonotype was seen a few times. The chain recombines TRBV27 with TRBJ2-7; 8 nucleotides agree with TRBD1. The germline V gene encodes CDR1 MNHEY and CDR2 SMNVEV (reference sequence). This CDR3 contains 15 residues. Unmatched junction bases numbered 9, after V lost 4 bases and J lost 4 bases. The CDR3, as DNA: TGTGCCAGCAGTTATGGCAGGGGGCTTTCATACGAGCAGTACTTC. This gives the protein CASSYGRGLSYEQYF.

The sample holds one count of this clonotype. CDR3 coding DNA: TGTGCCAGCAGCGCAGCGTGGCTAGCGGGGTTGAGCGACAATGAGCAGTTCTTC. Protein product: CASSAAWLAGLSDNEQFF. This chain uses TRBV5-6 with TRBJ2-1; 9 bases match TRBD2. Germline trimming cut 4 bases from V and 5 bases from J; bases unmatched to any gene: 16. Germline-derived CDR1 and CDR2 are SGHDT and YYEEEE. This CDR3 is 18 amino acids long. The variable domain in full, completed from reference TRBV5-6 and TRBJ2-1, reads DAGVTQSPTHLIKTRGQQVTLRCSPKSGHDTVSWYQQALGQGPQFIFQYYEEEERQRGNFPDRFSGHQFPNYSSELNVNALLLGDSALYLCASSAAWLAGLSDNEQFFGPGTRLTVL.

This clonotype occurred many times. The chain carries TRBV7-6 and TRBJ2-1; 8 bases align to TRBD2. The V and J ends lost 3 bases and 2 bases, in that order; junction bases with no gene match: 3. This CDR3 region has 15 residues. Germline assignment: CDR1 SGHVS and CDR2 FNYEAQ. The CDR3 here is CASSFRAGAYNEQFF. The DNA for the CDR3 is TGTGCCAGCAGCTTTCGAGCGGGGGCCTACAATGAGCAGTTCTTC.

This clonotype has a handful of counts. The rearrangement joins TRBV12-3 or TRBV12-4 to TRBJ2-5; TRBD2 agrees at 13 bases. The CDR3 is made up of 14 amino acids. The junction had 4 bases not matched to a gene; V was cut back by 7 bases and J by 5 bases. The DNA for the CDR3 is TGTGCCAGCAAACCACTAGCGGGGGGGGAGACCCAGTACTTC. Translating it yields CASKPLAGGETQYF.

The DNA of the CDR3 is TGCGCCAGCAGCAAACTAGCGGGGACCTACAATGAGCAGTTCTTC. Residues: CASSKLAGTYNEQFF. This chain connects TRBV4-3 to TRBJ2-1; 10 bases fit TRBD2. J lost 2 bases, V lost 5 bases, and 3 bases had no gene match. Germline assignment: CDR1 LGHNA and CDR2 YSLEER. The CDR3 covers 15 residues.

V gene TRBV29-1 combines with J gene TRBJ2-3, with TRBD2 matching 8 bases. The V segment lost 4 bases and the J segment 8 bases; nucleotides outside the gene matches: 14. The germline CDR1 and CDR2 sequences are SQVTM and ANQGSEA. The CDR3 is 15 amino acids. The CDR3 region is CSVVVAGGHQRTQYF. The CDR3 DNA reads TGCAGCGTTGTGGTTGCGGGAGGTCACCAGCGTACGCAGTATTTT.

This clonotype was observed a handful of times. The chain links TRBV2 to TRBJ2-1; D perhaps matches TRBD2 (6 bases). Germline V gives CDR1 SNHLY, CDR2 FYNNEI. The length of the CDR3 is 12 residues. V lost 8 bases to trimming and J lost 14 bases, with 19 bases between them. CDR3 region: CASSKTGVPEFF. The CDR3 bases are TGTGCCAGCTCCAAAACGGGAGTCCCCGAGTTCTTC.

In this sample, this clonotype turned up a few times. This chain connects TRBV7-2 to TRBJ2-3, with D unresolved. CDR3 length: 13 residues. The germline V gene has CDR1 SGHTA and CDR2 FQGNSA. With 5 bases removed from V and 4 bases from J, the gap between germline ends came to 10 bases. The CDR3 protein is CASSVSGSDTQYF. The DNA for the CDR3 is TGTGCCAGCAGCGTCTCAGGTTCAGATACGCAGTATTTT.

CDR3 amino acids: CASSLVRGQGQPQHF. CDR3 in DNA: TGTGCCAGCAGCTTGGTCCGGGGACAGGGCCAGCCCCAGCATTTT. The chain joins TRBV7-2 to TRBJ1-5; 9 bases fit TRBD1. Germline assignment: CDR1 SGHTA and CDR2 FQGNSA. The CDR3 totals 15 residues. Trimming at V came to 3 bases and at J to 7 bases, leaving 7 bases not matched to a gene.

As for this clonotype: Its ends do not fully match the called genes, so a read error is possible. V usage is TRBV2 and J usage is TRBJ2-3; the D is unclear. The CDR3 totals 14 residues. Germline CDR1 is SNHLY and CDR2 is FYNNEI. CDR3 residues: CASSAQSVTDTRYF. The CDR3 DNA reads as TGTGCCAGCAGTGCCCAAAGCGTAACAGATACGCGGTATTTT.

This clonotype was observed a handful of times. This rearrangement joins TRBV12-3 or TRBV12-4 to TRBJ1-2; no firm D call. The CDR3 has 11 amino acids. Trimming left V 4 bases short and J 8 bases short, with 8 bases between. The CDR3 spells CASSSGLGYTF. The CDR3 region has the DNA TGTGCCAGCAGTTCGGGGTTAGGCTACACCTTC.

About this clonotype: A single base separates this from a much larger clone, so it may be a read error. This chain uses TRBV6-2 or TRBV6-3 with TRBJ2-3, with D hard to call. Trimming pared 2 bases from V and 7 bases from J, leaving 4 bases between. The CDR3 is made up of 11 amino acids. Germline CDR1 is MNHEY and CDR2 is SVGEGT. CDR3 sequence (DNA): TGTGCCAGCAGTTACGCAAATACGCAGTATTTT. Amino acid sequence: CASSYANTQYF.